This passage covers 20 T cell receptor beta chains from one sample sequenced in a study of response to subunit inactivated influenza vaccine. TCRdb itself ran the RT-PCR reads through MiXCR, one entry per CDR3 protein. Of roughly 760,000 distinct CDR3 sequences in the sample, 21% were seen once. This sample comprised PBMCs from blood, obtained 4 to 6 days after vaccination. These receptors were taken from a man aged 45 to 65 who received an inactivated influenza vaccine.

In its sample, this clonotype was seen a few times. The V and J genes are TRBV7-7 and TRBJ2-3; D remains ambiguous. The V gene lost 4 bases and the J gene lost 2 bases, with 10 bases spanning the gap. Per germline, CDR1 SSHAT and CDR2 FNYEAQ (reference sequence). The CDR3 runs 14 residues. The chain's CDR3 is CASSSGRNTDTQYF. CDR3 in DNA: TGTGCCAGCAGCTCCGGGCGGAACACAGATACGCAGTATTTT. The full variable domain, with the rest looked up from reference TRBV7-7 and TRBJ2-3, is GAGVSQSPRYKVTKRGQDVTLRCDPISSHATLYWYQQALGQGPEFLTYFNYEAQPDKSGLPSDRFSAERPEGSISTLTIQRTEQRDSAMYRCASSSGRNTDTQYFGPGTRLTVL.

There are a few counts of this clonotype. J is TRBJ2-5 and V is TRBV5-1; 7 bases line up with TRBD1. Germline CDR1 and CDR2: SGHRS and YFSETQ. The CDR3 sequence is 13 residues long. Losses at the gene ends were 0 bases for V and 6 bases for J; bases not matched to a gene: 2. The CDR3 nucleotides read TGCGCCAGCAGCTTGGAGGGGGCCAAGACCCAGTACTTC. It specifies CASSLEGAKTQYF.

This clonotype was observed a handful of times. V gene TRBV7-2 combines with J gene TRBJ2-1; no reliable D call. V was clipped by 2 bases and J by 7 bases, with 12 bases between them. The germline gives CDR1 SGHTA, CDR2 FQGNSA. The CDR3 extends over 14 amino acids. CDR3: CASSLSKGSNEQFF. The CDR3 region has the DNA TGTGCCAGCAGCTTAAGCAAAGGGTCGAATGAGCAGTTCTTC.

This clonotype occurred a few times. V and J are TRBV6-2 or TRBV6-3 and TRBJ1-5; no definite D call. V dropped 7 bases and J dropped 1 base, with 14 bases sitting between them. CDR1 is MNHEY, CDR2 SVGEGT, per germline. The length of the CDR3 is 15 residues. The CDR3 DNA follows: TGTGCCAGCACCTCCATCAACCCAAGCAATCAGCCCCAGCATTTT. It yields the protein CASTSINPSNQPQHF.

The chain couples TRBV5-1 to TRBJ2-1; D is ambiguous. V was cut by 0 bases and J by 0 bases, with 7 bases left in between. The CDR3 covers 15 residues. Germline V lookup: CDR1 SGHRS, CDR2 YFSETQ. The CDR3 region is CASSLATPSYNEQFF. The CDR3, as DNA: TGCGCCAGCAGCTTGGCGACCCCCTCCTACAATGAGCAGTTCTTC.

The gene calls are TRBV6-2 or TRBV6-3 and TRBJ2-7; 9 positions match TRBD1. The trim removed 5 bases at V and 3 bases at J, leaving 8 bases unmatched. The V gene's germline CDR1 is MNHEY and CDR2 SVGEGT. There are 15 residues in the CDR3. The CDR3 nucleotides are TGTGCCAGCAGTACCCTCGGGACAGGGAACTACGAGCAGTACTTC. Amino acid sequence: CASSTLGTGNYEQYF.

In its sample, this clonotype was seen a few times. This rearrangement joins TRBV12-3 or TRBV12-4 to TRBJ1-2, with D uncertain. This CDR3 is 16 amino acids long. Trimming cost V 3 bases and J 0 bases, with 14 bases left between them. For the CDR3, the DNA is TGTGCCAGCAGTTTTTCCAGGCGCCCTACTAACTATGGCTACACCTTC. This sequence encodes CASSFSRRPTNYGYTF.

This clonotype was counted only a few times. The chain employs TRBV20-1 and TRBJ2-5; TRBD1 matches 8 bases. The ends lost 0 bases at V and 5 bases at J; junction bases unmatched: 11. Per the germline V gene, CDR1 is DFQATT and CDR2 is SNEGSKA (reference sequence). The CDR3 totals 16 residues. CDR3 amino acids: CSARDERQGWWETQYF. The CDR3 DNA reads as TGCAGTGCTAGAGACGAGAGACAGGGGTGGTGGGAGACCCAGTACTTC.

There are a few counts of this clonotype. The chain links TRBV6-2 or TRBV6-3 to TRBJ2-6, with D perhaps TRBD1 (6 bases). The CDR3 spans 18 residues. Germline V lookup: CDR1 MNHEY, CDR2 SVGEGT. V lost 2 bases and J lost 0, with 14 bases in between. CDR3 nucleotides: TGTGCCAGCAGTTACCAACAGGGAATAAGCTCTGGGGCCAACGTCCTGACTTTC. Residues: CASSYQQGISSGANVLTF.

The chain couples TRBV11-2 to TRBJ2-4; a possible D gene is TRBD2 (6 bases). With 5 bases removed from V and 0 bases from J, the gap between germline ends came to 14 bases. The CDR3 spans 16 residues. Germline lookup yields CDR1 SGHAT and CDR2 FQNNGV. The CDR3 sequence is CASSQFRGLAKNIQYF. As DNA, the CDR3 is TGTGCCAGCAGCCAATTTAGGGGACTAGCCAAAAACATTCAGTACTTC. The full variable domain, in which reference TRBV11-2 and TRBJ2-4 provide the parts outside the CDR3, is EAGVAQSPRYKIIEKRQSVAFWCNPISGHATLYWYQQILGQGPKLLIQFQNNGVVDDSQLPKDRFSAERLKGVDSTLKIQPAKLEDSAVYLCASSQFRGLAKNIQYFGAGTRLSVL.

CDR3 region: CASRMEGSSYEQYF. Written as DNA, the CDR3 is TGTGCCAGCAGGATGGAGGGGAGCTCCTACGAGCAGTACTTC. The chain combines TRBV7-2 with TRBJ2-7; perhaps TRBD2 as D (6 bases). The V gene's germline CDR1 is SGHTA and CDR2 FQGNSA. The CDR3 totals 14 residues. The germline V and J ends were trimmed by 6 bases and 0 bases, with 12 bases remaining between them.

V and J are TRBV12-3 or TRBV12-4 and TRBJ1-1, with 8 bases matching TRBD1. CDR3 length equals 14 residues. V gave up 5 bases and J gave up 3 bases; unmatched junction bases: 5. The CDR3 loop is CASSRTGWDTEAFF. CDR3 coding DNA: TGTGCCAGCAGTCGGACAGGGTGGGACACTGAAGCTTTCTTT.

At least ten counts were recorded for this clonotype. This chain joins TRBV5-1 and TRBJ2-3; D remains unclear. Trimming took 0 bases from V and 6 from J, leaving 5 bases between them. The V gene's germline CDR1 is SGHRS and CDR2 YFSETQ. This CDR3 spans 12 amino acids. The CDR3 coding sequence is TGCGCCAGCAGCTTGGCAGGTGATACGCAGTATTTT. It is translated as CASSLAGDTQYF.

A note on this clonotype: Because the CDR3 is missing its conserved closing phenylalanine or tryptophan, this is likely a read error. The V gene is TRBV12-3 or TRBV12-4, the J gene TRBJ2-1; D gene ambiguous. This CDR3 spans 13 amino acids. Trimming removed 6 bases at V and 4 bases at J, with 10 bases between. The CDR3 DNA follows: TGTGCCAGCAGGGGGTTACAATACAATGAGCAGTTCCTC. Amino acids: CASRGLQYNEQFL.

For this clonotype: The DNA is omitted, as the CDR3 cannot be located on it reliably, and the CDR3 follows TCRdb's listing. The chain is built from TRBV28 and TRBJ1-4; the table calls TRBD1, which could not be checked here. The CDR3 extends over 15 residues, inclusive of both ends. Looked up from germline, CDR1 is MDHEN and CDR2 is SYDVKM. The CDR3 here is CASSFLAGSNEKLFF.

This clonotype was observed a few times. The chain links TRBV4-2 to TRBJ2-1, with 8 bases identical to TRBD2. The V gene end was trimmed by 2 bases and the J gene end by 8 bases; junction bases not matched to a gene: 8. Germline V gives CDR1 LGHNA, CDR2 YNFKEQ. The CDR3 spans 15 residues. This chain's CDR3 is CASSQIQRETDEQFF. The CDR3 nucleotides are TGTGCCAGCAGCCAAATCCAGCGGGAGACGGATGAGCAGTTCTTC.

This clonotype appeared a few times. The chain combines TRBV6-1 with TRBJ2-7; 8 bases agree with TRBD1. There are 14 residues in the CDR3. The germline CDR1 and CDR2 sequences are MNHNS and SASEGT. J was trimmed by 3 bases and V by 6 bases; bases with no gene match: 7. CDR3 amino acids: CASRTTGVGYEQYF. The CDR3 DNA reads TGTGCCAGCAGGACGACAGGGGTTGGCTACGAGCAGTACTTC.

This rearrangement joins TRBV12-3 or TRBV12-4 to TRBJ2-5, with TRBD1 identical over 7 bases. This CDR3 has 15 amino acids. Losses at the gene ends were 7 bases for V and 5 bases for J; bases not matched to a gene: 13. Here the CDR3 reads CASTRDSRSGETQYF. CDR3 coding DNA: TGTGCCAGCACTCGGGACAGCCGATCCGGGGAGACCCAGTACTTC.

This clonotype came up many times. The J gene is TRBJ2-5, the V gene TRBV5-6; D is possibly TRBD2 (5 bases). V lost 0 bases, J lost 7 bases, and 28 bases lay in between. This CDR3 has 19 amino acids. CDR1 and CDR2 (germline): SGHDT, YYEEEE. The CDR3 region is CASSLVPSQVSGRGATQYF. For the CDR3, the DNA is TGTGCCAGCAGCTTGGTCCCGTCCCAGGTTTCTGGGAGAGGAGCGACCCAGTACTTC.

This clonotype was seen more than once but under ten times. This sequence joins TRBV28 and TRBJ2-5; 14 bases align to TRBD2. With 2 bases clipped from V and 1 base from J, the junction kept 6 bases outside the gene matches. Germline CDR1 and CDR2: MDHEN and SYDVKM. This CDR3 spans 18 amino acids. The CDR3 nucleotides read TGTGCCAGCAGTTTAGGGACTAGCGGGAGCCCTATCCAAGAGACCCAGTACTTC. This translates into CASSLGTSGSPIQETQYF.